What follows describes a single T cell receptor (beta chain). The clone's antigen remains unknown. No base quality values were provided; no much bigger clone lies one nucleotide off. The identical CDR3 is also encoded by other nucleotide sequences in the sample. Genomic DNA was extracted from sorted cells for sequencing of the TCRbeta CDR3 region. The immunoSEQ Assay was used to sequence the TCRbeta CDR3 regions. TCRdb limited this immuneACCESS table to in-frame rearrangements with V and J called. A share of clones is missing; checked studies link under half to unresolved V genes, and the rest is unexplained. A total of around 95,000 clones appear in this sample, 80% to 95% of them only once. The top ten clones comprise 0.5% to 0.65% of the sample. Reading from cysteine to phenylalanine, the CDR3 counts 11 amino acids. The sequence is cut down to CDR3 DNA, 33 bases in frame from base 1. V loses 3 bases of germline sequence and J loses 5 bases, and the interval between the two ends is 3 bases. The germline V gene (reference sequence) gives CDR1 as SEHNR and CDR2 as FQNEAQ.

Patients with autoimmune disease history or receiving systemic immunosuppression were excluded from the trial. Peripheral blood for TCR sequencing was collected from all dose cohorts at baseline, on cycle 4 day 1, and on cycle 7 day 1. Samples were obtained from an open-label, multicenter, first-in-human phase I dose-escalation trial of ivuxolimab. Adults with locally advanced or metastatic melanoma, renal cell, hepatocellular, or head and neck squamous cell carcinoma were enrolled in the trial. Before TCR sequencing, CD4+ and CD8+ T cells were separately sorted from peripheral blood. This record comes from a study of OX40 agonist ivuxolimab in advanced cancers. For context, the study as a whole: Ivuxolimab was an agonistic, fully human IgG2 monoclonal antibody directed against OX40 (CD134), a costimulatory receptor. Of the roughly 54 patients in dose escalation, 19 had hepatocellular carcinoma, some 15 had melanoma, 9 had renal cell carcinoma and 9 had head and neck cancer. In the dose-escalation cohort, about four fifths of patients were male, and the mean age was 60 years with a range of roughly 20 to 80. Patients were allowed to have had prior anti-PD-1, anti-PD-L1 or anti-CTLA-4 therapy, and 40% of the dose-escalation patients had previously received checkpoint inhibitors. Three dose-escalation patients achieved partial responses, one with hepatocellular carcinoma and two with cutaneous melanoma. Intravenous ivuxolimab was administered to patients every 2 weeks at six dose levels: 0.01, 0.1, 0.3, 1.5, 3 and 10 mg/kg. Peripheral TCRbeta sequencing aimed to test whether ivuxolimab altered TCR sequence diversity and caused clonal T-cell expansion. The monotherapy dose-escalation portion (N of about 50 patients) of the phase I ivuxolimab trial is reported in the paper. The investigation overall reported the following: The antigen specificity of the peripheral T cells that underwent clonal expansion was not determined. Low levels of normalized T-cell clonal expansion were also seen in some patients who did not respond. Partial responders in the 0.1-3.0 mg/kg groups had among the lowest normalized peripheral clonal expansion, especially among CD8+ T cells. After ivuxolimab, expanded clones were on average more numerous among CD8+ T cells than among CD4+ T cells. At doses of 0.1 to 3.0 mg/kg, clonal expansion of both CD4+ and CD8+ T cells in blood was seen between baseline and week 6.

Here the sequenced sample was CD4+ or CD8+ T cells sorted from blood, taken in a trial of the OX40 agonist ivuxolimab. The TCR sequence derives from an adult with an advanced solid tumor such as melanoma, head and neck, liver or kidney cancer. The sequence links TRBV7-9 to TRBJ2-3; a confident D gene designation cannot be given. Here the CDR3 is given as CASSLRDTQYF. The DNA reads TGTGCCAGCAGCTTGAGAGATACGCAGTATTTT.